Below are 24 T cell receptor beta chains sequenced from a single sample in a study of blood T cell repertoires in COVID-19. Clones were read by immunoSEQ multiplex PCR, and TCRdb kept only the in-frame ones, dropping some. The profile covers some 380,000 clones, with 90% appearing a single time and about 7% taken by the ten largest. Specimen: peripheral blood. These TCRs come from a man aged 18 to 30 with active or convalescent COVID-19.

The chain combines TRBV27 with TRBJ1-3, with D perhaps TRBD1 (6 bases). This CDR3 comprises 15 residues. CDR1 and CDR2 from the germline V gene are MNHEY and SMNVEV (reference sequence). CDR3 residues: CVSRPGHGSGNTIYF. CDR3 nucleotide sequence: TGTGTCTCTCGGCCGGGACACGGCTCTGGAAACACCATATATTTT.

This clone was counted only a few times. The chain uses TRBV27 and TRBJ1-5, with D possibly being TRBD1 (5 bases). The CDR3 covers 13 residues. V lost 8 bases and J lost 2, with 10 bases in between. Germline V CDR1 and CDR2: MNHEY, SMNVEV (reference sequence). The CDR3 reads CASAGGGNQPQHF. Here the CDR3 DNA reads TGTGCCAGCGCCGGGGGGGGCAATCAGCCCCAGCATTTT.

The V gene is TRBV10-2, the J gene TRBJ1-1; D uncertain. Trimming stripped 7 bases from V and 0 bases from J, with 6 bases between. CDR3 length: 12 amino acids. Germline loops: CDR1 WSHSY, CDR2 SAAADI. CDR3 DNA: TGCGCCAGCAACGGTTTGAACACTGAAGCTTTCTTT. Encoded protein: CASNGLNTEAFF.

The chain links TRBV6-5 to TRBJ2-1; D perhaps matches TRBD1 (6 bases). With 4 bases removed from V and 9 bases from J, the gap between germline ends came to 13 bases. Germline V gene data show CDR1 as MNHEY and CDR2 as SVGAGI. The CDR3 is 13 residues long. Written as DNA, the CDR3 is TGTGCCAGCAGTTGGGCCCGAGGGGGTGAGCAGTTCTTC. It is translated as CASSWARGGEQFF.

The chain joins TRBV20-1 to TRBJ1-1; D gene uncertain. Germline V lookup: CDR1 DFQATT, CDR2 SNEGSKA (reference sequence). The V and J ends lost 4 bases and 9 bases respectively, with 9 bases between them. CDR3 length: 10 amino acids. CDR3 region: CSANSEKAFF. As DNA, the CDR3 is TGCAGTGCTAACAGTGAAAAAGCTTTCTTT.

The rearrangement uses TRBV4-3 and TRBJ2-3; maybe TRBD2 (5 bases). V was clipped by 4 bases and J by 1 base, with 18 bases between them. Per the germline V gene, CDR1 is LGHNA and CDR2 is YSLEER. The CDR3 consists of 17 residues. The CDR3 coding sequence is TGCGCCAGCAGCCTAGACCATAGGACTGTACGCACAGATACGCAGTATTTT. This codes for CASSLDHRTVRTDTQYF.

The chain couples TRBV24-1 to TRBJ2-3; 12 nucleotides match TRBD2. This CDR3 has 16 amino acids. V was pared by 2 bases and J by 5 bases, with 4 bases of the junction left unmatched. Germline-derived CDR1 and CDR2 are KGHDR and SFDVKD. The CDR3 sequence: CATSDWTSGMVDTQYF. DNA for the CDR3: TGTGCCACCAGTGATTGGACTAGCGGGATGGTAGATACGCAGTATTTT.

V gene TRBV28 combines with J gene TRBJ1-1; weak D call: TRBD1 (6 bases). Trimming took 7 bases from V and 1 from J, leaving 16 bases between them. Looked up from germline, CDR1 is MDHEN and CDR2 is SYDVKM. This CDR3 contains 15 residues. CDR3 bases: TGTGCCAGCAAGGGGGTACGGCTGAAGAACACTGAAGCTTTCTTT. This codes for CASKGVRLKNTEAFF.

The chain has TRBV7-2 and TRBJ1-1; D possibly corresponds to TRBD1 (5 bases). V lost 5 bases, J lost 8 bases, and 18 bases lay in between. CDR3 size: 14 residues. CDR1 is SGHTA and CDR2 is FQGNSA in the germline V gene. The CDR3 protein is CASSTGGKAFEAFF. CDR3 nucleotide sequence: TGTGCCAGCAGCACGGGGGGGAAGGCCTTCGAAGCTTTCTTT. The full variable domain, in which reference TRBV7-2 and TRBJ1-1 provide the parts outside the CDR3, is GAGVSQSPSNKVTEKGKDVELRCDPISGHTALYWYRQSLGQGLEFLIYFQGNSAPDKSGLPSDRFSAERTGGSVSTLTIQRTQQEDSAVYLCASSTGGKAFEAFFGQGTRLTVV.

The chain is built from TRBV5-6 and TRBJ2-2; 7 positions match TRBD2. The V and J ends lost 3 bases and 8 bases, in that order; junction bases with no gene match: 10. Per the germline V gene, CDR1 is SGHDT and CDR2 is YYEEEE. The CDR3 is made up of 15 amino acids. The CDR3 reads CASSWGGAMTGELFF. The CDR3 nucleotides are TGTGCCAGCAGCTGGGGAGGGGCCATGACTGGGGAGCTGTTTTTT.

This sequence joins TRBV11-1 and TRBJ1-6, with D tentatively TRBD1 (6 bases). V gave up 6 bases and J gave up 7 bases, with 16 bases separating them. In germline, CDR1 is SGHAT, CDR2 FQDESV (reference sequence). There are 15 residues in the CDR3. This CDR3 reads CASSPPGTRNSPLHF. CDR3 sequence (DNA): TGTGCCAGCAGTCCCCCCGGGACAAGAAATTCACCCCTCCACTTT.

V usage is TRBV28 and J usage is TRBJ2-1; 11 bases agree with TRBD1. The CDR3 runs 14 residues. The germline CDR1 and CDR2 sequences are MDHEN and SYDVKM. V dropped 3 bases and J dropped 6; count of bases not matched to a gene: 1. CDR3 in amino acids: CASSLGQGGNEQFF. In nucleotides, the CDR3 is TGTGCCAGCAGTTTGGGACAGGGGGGCAATGAGCAGTTCTTC.

Concerning this clone: Other DNA sequences in the sample encode the same CDR3. This chain uses TRBV7-9 with TRBJ2-2; the match to TRBD1 covers 7 bases. Germline V CDR1 and CDR2: SEHNR, FQNEAQ (reference sequence). The V and J ends lost 5 bases and 1 base, in that order; junction bases with no gene match: 4. The CDR3 extends over 15 amino acids. CDR3 amino acids: CASSPWTGNTGELFF. CDR3 nucleotide sequence: TGTGCCAGCAGCCCCTGGACAGGGAACACCGGGGAGCTGTTTTTT. Filled out from reference TRBV7-9 and TRBJ2-2, the complete variable domain reads DTGVSQNPRHKITKRGQNVTFRCDPISEHNRLYWYRQTLGQGPEFLTYFQNEAQLEKSRLLSDRFSAERPKGSFSTLEIQRTEQGDSAMYLCASSPWTGNTGELFFGEGSRLTVL.

The chain joins TRBV29-1 to TRBJ1-3, with TRBD1 as a possible D gene (6 bases). V dropped 7 bases and J dropped 1 base, with 17 bases sitting between them. The CDR3 sequence is 15 residues long. Germline V CDR1 and CDR2: SQVTM, ANQGSEA. The CDR3 protein is CSATGNLLSGNTIYF. CDR3 sequence (DNA): TGCAGCGCCACAGGGAATTTGTTGTCTGGAAACACCATATATTTT. Together with reference TRBV29-1 and TRBJ1-3, the CDR3 gives the full variable domain: SAVISQKPSRDICQRGTSLTIQCQVDSQVTMMFWYRQQPGQSLTLIATANQGSEATYESGFVIDKFPISRPNLTFSTLTVSNMSPEDSSIYLCSATGNLLSGNTIYFGEGSWLTVV.

The chain couples TRBV7-9 to TRBJ1-1, with D hard to call. Between the trimmed V and J ends, which lost 8 bases and 3 bases, there was a span of 13 bases. The CDR3 loop spans 13 amino acids. Germline CDR1 is SEHNR and CDR2 is FQNEAQ (reference sequence). The CDR3 loop is CASRSPGDTEAFF. In DNA, the CDR3 is TGTGCCAGCCGCTCACCCGGGGACACTGAAGCTTTCTTT. Filled out from reference TRBV7-9 and TRBJ1-1, the complete variable domain reads DTGVSQNPRHKITKRGQNVTFRCDPISEHNRLYWYRQTLGQGPEFLTYFQNEAQLEKSRLLSDRFSAERPKGSFSTLEIQRTEQGDSAMYLCASRSPGDTEAFFGQGTRLTVV.

This clone was seen once. The V gene is TRBV10-3, the J gene TRBJ2-1; TRBD1 matches 9 bases. Losses at the gene ends were 10 bases for V and 7 bases for J; bases not matched to a gene: 8. CDR1 and CDR2 (germline): ENHRY, SYGVKD. The CDR3 consists of 13 residues. The CDR3 region has the DNA TGTGCCACCTCCGGGACAGGGTCGAATGAGCAGTTCTTC. Encoded protein: CATSGTGSNEQFF.

The V and J genes are TRBV7-6 and TRBJ2-7; 13 bases line up with TRBD2. The CDR3 loop spans 16 amino acids. Germline CDR1 reads SGHVS; CDR2 reads FNYEAQ. Trimming at V came to 5 bases and at J to 3 bases, leaving 7 bases not matched to a gene. CDR3 sequence reads: CASSPVLAGGDYEQYF. CDR3 DNA sequence: TGTGCCAGCAGCCCAGTACTAGCGGGGGGGGACTACGAGCAGTACTTC. The full variable domain, with the rest looked up from reference TRBV7-6 and TRBJ2-7, is GAGVSQSPRYKVTKRGQDVALRCDPISGHVSLYWYRQALGQGPEFLTYFNYEAQQDKSGLPNDRFSAERPEGSISTLTIQRTEQRDSAMYRCASSPVLAGGDYEQYFGPGTRLTVT.

The chain couples TRBV9 to TRBJ2-3; 9 bases map to TRBD2. In germline, CDR1 is SGDLS, CDR2 YYNGEE. The junction had 11 bases not matched to a gene; V was cut back by 7 bases and J by 5 bases. This CDR3 has 15 residues. The CDR3 here is CASGRAGGIGDTQYF. DNA of the CDR3: TGTGCCAGCGGGCGAGCGGGAGGAATAGGAGATACGCAGTATTTT.

In regard to this clone: One end of the junction does not line up with germline, which may come from a read error. The chain joins TRBV28 to TRBJ2-6, with a possible D match to TRBD1 (6 bases). The germline V gene has CDR1 MDHEN and CDR2 SYDVKM. This CDR3 spans 15 amino acids. CDR3 amino acids: CASSSTGSGANVLTF. The CDR3, as DNA: TGTGCCAGCAGTTCCACAGGGTCTGGGGCCAACGTGCTGACTTTC.

This clone was picked up a small number of times. The gene calls are TRBV7-9 and TRBJ1-2; D remains unclear. This CDR3 spans 13 amino acids. CDR1 and CDR2 from the germline V gene are SEHNR and FQNEAQ (reference sequence). Trimming took 2 bases from V and 8 from J, leaving 12 bases between them. Written as DNA, the CDR3 is TGTGCCAGCAGCTTATATACCTCGGTCGGCTACACCTTC. Encoded protein: CASSLYTSVGYTF.

This chain connects TRBV14 to TRBJ1-1; D unresolved. CDR3 length: 16 amino acids. Germline lookup yields CDR1 SGHDN and CDR2 FVKESK. Trimming took off 2 bases at V and 4 bases at J, with 17 bases between the two ends. The CDR3 DNA follows: TGTGCCAGCAGCCAACAGTCCCGAACCACTACCACTGAAGCTTTCTTT. Its protein product is CASSQQSRTTTTEAFF.

This clone was seen more than once but under ten times. This sequence joins TRBV5-1 and TRBJ1-4; weak D call: TRBD1 (5 bases). V dropped 0 bases and J dropped 4 bases, with 7 bases sitting between them. From germline, CDR1 is SGHRS and CDR2 YFSETQ. This CDR3 has 14 residues. This CDR3 reads CASSLAQGNEKLFF. CDR3 coding DNA: TGCGCCAGCAGCTTGGCTCAGGGTAATGAAAAACTGTTTTTT. The full variable domain, rest sourced from reference TRBV5-1 and TRBJ1-4, is KAGVTQTPRYLIKTRGQQVTLSCSPISGHRSVSWYQQTPGQGLQFLFEYFSETQRNKGNFPGRFSGRQFSNSRSEMNVSTLELGDSALYLCASSLAQGNEKLFFGSGTQLSVL.

J is TRBJ1-3 and V is TRBV9; D not resolved. The CDR3 contains 16 residues. The germline V gene encodes CDR1 SGDLS and CDR2 YYNGEE. V was pared by 3 bases and J by 0 bases, with 13 bases between. The DNA of the CDR3 is TGTGCCAGCAGCGGAGGGTCTTTAATCTCTGGAAACACCATATATTTT. Translation gives CASSGGSLISGNTIYF. The full variable domain, its missing parts supplied by reference TRBV9 and TRBJ1-3, is DSGVTQTPKHLITATGQRVTLRCSPRSGDLSVYWYQQSLDQGLQFLIQYYNGEERAKGNILERFSAQQFPDLHSELNLSSLELGDSALYFCASSGGSLISGNTIYFGEGSWLTVV.

The rearrangement links TRBV4-3 to TRBJ1-1; D remains unclear. Germline assignment: CDR1 LGHNA and CDR2 YSLEER. The CDR3 spans 12 residues. With 1 base removed from V and 3 bases from J, the gap between germline ends came to 3 bases. The CDR3 bases are TGCGCCAGCAGCCAAGGAGACACTGAAGCTTTCTTT. It translates to CASSQGDTEAFF.